These 10 T cell receptor beta chains were sequenced from one sample in a study of cytomegalovirus exposure and HLA in healthy donors. PCR used 60 Vbeta primers and 13 Jbeta primers. Using immunoSEQ multiplex PCR, the repertoire was profiled, and TCRdb retains in-frame clones only, with some absent. The table has over 150,000 clones, roughly 80% seen once. Sequencing was performed on PBMCs. Source of these receptors: a woman aged 45-60 years in good health and CMV-seronegative.

This chain joins TRBV4-2 and TRBJ2-4; a weak D match, TRBD1 (6 bases). This CDR3 is 16 amino acids long. Trimming stripped 1 base from V and 0 bases from J, with 10 bases between. The germline CDR1 and CDR2 sequences are LGHNA and YNFKEQ. The CDR3 DNA reads TGTGCCAGCAGCCAAGCACAGGGACAAGCCAAAAACATTCAGTACTTC. This translates into CASSQAQGQAKNIQYF.

The V call is TRBV6-6, the J call TRBJ2-3; the match to TRBD2 covers 9 bases. CDR1 is MNHNY and CDR2 is SVGAGI in the germline V gene (reference sequence). After removal of 6 bases from V and 2 bases from J, the junction contained 6 bases not matched to a gene. The CDR3 totals 15 residues. The CDR3 coding sequence is TGTGCCAGCAGGATAGCGGGGGAGGTCACAGATACGCAGTATTTT. As protein: CASRIAGEVTDTQYF.

The rearrangement links TRBV30 to TRBJ2-5; D is possibly TRBD2 (5 bases). Trimming shortened V by 7 bases and J by 1 base, and 13 bases separated the two germline ends. The CDR3 is 13 amino acids. Germline V gene data show CDR1 as GTSNPN and CDR2 as SVGIG (reference sequence). The CDR3: CASRTAGQETQYF. The CDR3 DNA sequence: TGTGCCTCCAGGACTGCCGGCCAAGAGACCCAGTACTTC.

V is TRBV18 and J is TRBJ1-1; D gene unclear. V gave up 1 base and J gave up 3 bases, with 12 bases separating them. From germline, CDR1 is KGHSH and CDR2 LQKENI. The length of the CDR3 is 15 residues. The CDR3 coding sequence is TGTGCCAGCTCACCACAAATGTTCCGCGACACTGAAGCTTTCTTT. Amino acids: CASSPQMFRDTEAFF.

This chain links TRBV5-1 with TRBJ2-5; 10 nucleotides align to TRBD2. J lost 5 bases, V lost 3 bases, and 10 bases had no gene match. Germline CDR1 is SGHRS and CDR2 is YFSETQ. The length of the CDR3 is 16 residues. Here the CDR3 DNA reads TGCGCCAGCAGCTCCTTGGGACTAGCGTATGCGGAGACCCAGTACTTC. It codes for CASSSLGLAYAETQYF.

The V call is TRBV5-4, the J call TRBJ2-7, with TRBD2 as a possible D gene (6 bases). Germline V gene sequence: CDR1 SGHNT, CDR2 YYREEE (reference sequence). The CDR3 totals 13 residues. Trimming removed 1 base from V and 7 bases from J, with 12 bases in between. The CDR3 DNA reads TGTGCCAGCAGCTTGTGGACCGCGGGGGAGCAGTACTTC. It yields the protein CASSLWTAGEQYF.

The genes are TRBV6-6 and TRBJ2-7, with 8 bases aligning to TRBD1. The CDR3 runs 16 residues. From germline, CDR1 is MNHNY and CDR2 SVGAGI (reference sequence). With 5 bases clipped from V and 3 bases from J, the junction kept 12 bases outside the gene matches. CDR3 coding DNA: TGTGCCAGCAGTACTGGACAGGGCCGGTCGAACTACGAGCAGTACTTC. Amino acid sequence: CASSTGQGRSNYEQYF.

This chain uses TRBV2 with TRBJ2-1, with 7 bases lining up with TRBD1. The germline CDR1 and CDR2 sequences are SNHLY and FYNNEI. This CDR3 contains 15 residues. J was trimmed by 0 bases and V by 4 bases; bases with no gene match: 3. CDR3 residues: CASSANRGSYNEQFF. The DNA of the CDR3 is TGTGCCAGCAGTGCGAACAGGGGCTCCTACAATGAGCAGTTCTTC.

The chain couples TRBV5-4 to TRBJ1-1; no firm D call. Germline V gives CDR1 SGHNT, CDR2 YYREEE (reference sequence). CDR3 length: 14 residues. The germline V and J ends were trimmed by 0 bases and 3 bases, with 9 bases remaining between them. CDR3 amino acids: CASSLDGWYTEAFF. CDR3 DNA sequence: TGTGCCAGCAGCTTGGACGGGTGGTACACTGAAGCTTTCTTT.

The chain has TRBV2 and TRBJ2-5; D gene ambiguous. V was pared by 8 bases and J by 4 bases, with 20 bases between. Germline lookup yields CDR1 SNHLY and CDR2 FYNNEI. The CDR3 loop spans 15 amino acids. The CDR3 here is CASELPATAGETQYF. CDR3 in DNA: TGTGCCAGCGAGCTCCCCGCTACTGCTGGAGAGACCCAGTACTTC.